The next 10 T cell receptor beta chains were all read from a single sample in a study of radiotherapy plus CTLA-4 blockade in lung cancer. Libraries were prepared by immunoSEQ multiplex PCR; TCRdb keeps only in-frame clonotypes and omits some of them. The sample includes 85,000 to 95,000 clones, roughly 85% of them seen just once. The sample in question was peripheral blood, obtained from a patient treated with radiotherapy plus ipilimumab. These TCRs come from a human donor with non-small cell lung cancer that progressed on radiotherapy plus ipilimumab.

The chain is built from TRBV29-1 and TRBJ2-1; D is unresolved. Germline V gene sequence: CDR1 SQVTM, CDR2 ANQGSEA. With 7 bases removed from V and 6 bases from J, the gap between germline ends came to 10 bases. This CDR3 is built from 11 residues. The CDR3 sequence: CSASILNEQFF. The CDR3 bases are TGCAGCGCCTCAATCCTCAATGAGCAGTTCTTC.

The rearrangement uses TRBV27 and TRBJ2-3; D is perhaps TRBD1 or TRBD2 (5 bases each). Germline V CDR1 and CDR2: MNHEY, SMNVEV (reference sequence). V was shortened by 5 bases and J by 0 bases, with 12 bases between the two germline ends. CDR3 length equals 15 residues. This chain's CDR3 is CASSAGTISTDTQYF. The CDR3 region has the DNA TGTGCCAGCAGTGCCGGGACCATAAGCACAGATACGCAGTATTTT.

The chain uses TRBV18 and TRBJ1-2; no definite D call. The CDR3 spans 14 residues. Trimming left V 3 bases short and J 8 bases short, with 16 bases between. Per the germline V gene, CDR1 is KGHSH and CDR2 is LQKENI. CDR3 region: CASSPAARMGGYTF. The CDR3 bases are TGTGCCAGCTCACCGGCGGCCAGGATGGGCGGCTACACCTTC.

The CDR3, as DNA: TGTGCCAGCAGGCAAGCGGGAGGGGGCGAGACCCAGTACTTC. Encoded protein: CASRQAGGGETQYF. The V call is TRBV7-2, the J call TRBJ2-5; the match to TRBD2 covers 10 bases. The CDR3 sequence is 14 residues long. With 6 bases clipped from V and 5 bases from J, the junction kept 6 bases outside the gene matches. CDR1 SGHTA and CDR2 FQGNSA come from the germline V gene.

The rearrangement uses TRBV5-1 and TRBJ2-7; D is unresolved. The CDR3 runs to 13 residues. Per the germline V gene, CDR1 is SGHRS and CDR2 is YFSETQ. V was shortened by 6 bases and J by 6 bases, with 16 bases between the two germline ends. The CDR3 DNA follows: TGCGCCAGCACAATTCCGGGTTTGCTCGAGCAGTACTTC. Its protein product is CASTIPGLLEQYF.

This clone was detected once. The rearrangement joins TRBV5-1 to TRBJ2-1; D is perhaps TRBD1 (6 bases). V lost 3 bases and J lost 5, with 15 bases in between. Germline V CDR1 and CDR2: SGHRS, YFSETQ. The CDR3 has 15 residues. This CDR3 reads CASSSTGRSDNEQFF. CDR3 bases: TGCGCCAGCAGCTCAACAGGGAGATCCGACAATGAGCAGTTCTTC.

The chain is built from TRBV5-1 and TRBJ2-3, with D hard to call. With 0 bases removed from V and 2 bases from J, the gap between germline ends came to 7 bases. CDR3 length: 14 residues. CDR1 is SGHRS and CDR2 is YFSETQ in the germline V gene. The CDR3 DNA reads TGCGCCAGCAGCTTGGCCTACACCACAGATACGCAGTATTTT. This codes for CASSLAYTTDTQYF.

This chain joins TRBV9 and TRBJ1-5; 9 nucleotides align to TRBD1. Trimming took 4 bases from V and 7 from J; bases not matched to a gene: 3. The germline V gene encodes CDR1 SGDLS and CDR2 YYNGEE. This CDR3 spans 13 amino acids. Here the CDR3 reads CASSQTGGQPQHF. CDR3 in DNA: TGTGCCAGCAGCCAGACAGGGGGACAGCCCCAGCATTTT.

Only a few counts were recorded for this clone. V usage is TRBV5-1 and J usage is TRBJ2-2, with D uncertain. V was shortened by 7 bases and J by 9 bases, with 22 bases between the two germline ends. The germline gives CDR1 SGHRS, CDR2 YFSETQ. The CDR3 runs to 15 residues. The CDR3 DNA reads as TGCGCCAGCGAGGCGGACGGAGACCCCAACCGGGAGCTGTTTTTT. It codes for CASEADGDPNRELFF.

The chain uses TRBV5-1 and TRBJ1-2, with TRBD1 as a possible D gene (6 bases). Germline assignment: CDR1 SGHRS and CDR2 YFSETQ. The CDR3 covers 14 residues. The V end lost 1 base, the J end lost 5 bases, and 12 bases lay between the germline ends. For the CDR3, the DNA is TGCGCCAGCAGCTTGTCAGGGGATACGTATGGCTACACCTTC. It is translated as CASSLSGDTYGYTF.